This is a list of T cell receptor beta chains from one sample in a study of blood T cell repertoires in COVID-19. This table comes from immunoSEQ multiplex PCR, and its TCRdb copy is limited to in-frame clones, with some not included. The sample consists of 260,000 or so clones, roughly 90% of them appearing once. The sequencing input was PBMCs or T cells enriched from blood (not recorded which). Receptor source: a woman younger than 45 with acute COVID-19. The CDR3 runs from the conserved cysteine through the conserved F or W. D genes are given only for firm matches. Clone sizes are given selectively: once, few, many, or a class where the clone is expanded.

TRBV10-3	.	TRBD1	TRBJ2-2	CAISGWDRSNTGELFF	TGTGCCATCAGTGGGTGGGACAGGTCGAACACCGGGGAGCTGTTTTTT
TRBV2	.	TRBD1	TRBJ1-2	CASIDPGQNYGYTF	TGTGCCAGCATCGACCCGGGACAGAACTATGGCTACACCTTC
TRBV7-7	.	TRBD2	TRBJ2-1	CASSLAGLAGEQFF	TGTGCTAGCAGCTTAGCGGGACTAGCGGGGGAGCAGTTCTTC
TRBV10-3	few	TRBD1	TRBJ1-1	CAISFTGGAFF	TGTGCCATCAGTTTCACAGGGGGTGCTTTCTTT
TRBV29-1	once	.	TRBJ2-5	CSVQTTETQYF	TGCAGCGTGCAGACAACGGAGACCCAGTACTTC
TRBV6-5	.	TRBD1	TRBJ1-6	CASSRQGIKNSPLHF	TGTGCCAGCAGTCGACAGGGAATAAAGAATTCACCCCTCCACTTT
TRBV6-6	.	.	TRBJ1-2	CASSGKEVDGYTF	TGTGCCAGCTCCGGGAAAGAAGTGGATGGCTACACCTTC
TRBV6-1	.	.	TRBJ1-3	CASSEGHGWATIYF	TGTGCCAGCAGTGAAGGACACGGATGGGCCACCATATATTTT
TRBV5-4	.	TRBD1	TRBJ1-2	CASSRTGGWGGYTF	TGTGCCAGCAGCCGGACAGGGGGTTGGGGTGGCTACACCTTC
TRBV12-3/TRBV12-4	.	TRBD1	TRBJ2-7	CASSSRGPYEQYF	TGTGCCAGCAGTTCCAGGGGGCCCTACGAGCAGTACTTC
TRBV7-9	once	.	TRBJ2-7	CASLGTGTTEQYF	TGTGCCAGCTTGGGAACAGGAACCACCGAGCAGTACTTC
TRBV6-5	.	.	TRBJ2-2	CASSAKQNTGELFF	TGTGCCAGCAGCGCCAAACAGAACACCGGGGAGCTGTTTTTT
TRBV7-9	.	.	TRBJ1-3	CASRQGSGNTIYF	TGTGCCAGCAGACAGGGTTCTGGAAACACCATATATTTT
TRBV5-1	.	.	TRBJ1-1	CASSFVPGQYTEAFF	TGCGCCAGCAGCTTTGTCCCGGGACAATACACTGAAGCTTTCTTT
TRBV19	.	TRBD1	TRBJ1-1	CASSSRTGGTEAFF	TGTGCCAGTAGTTCGCGGACAGGGGGCACTGAAGCTTTCTTT
TRBV7-2	.	TRBD1	TRBJ1-1	CASSYSPDRANTEAFF	TGTGCCAGCAGCTATTCTCCGGACAGGGCAAACACTGAAGCTTTCTTT
TRBV5-5	.	.	TRBJ2-7	CASSLGSSSYEQYF	TGTGCCAGCAGCTTAGGTTCTAGCTCCTACGAGCAGTACTTC
TRBV5-4	.	.	TRBJ2-7	CASSLVGGAYEQYF	TGTGCCAGCAGCTTGGTCGGGGGTGCCTACGAGCAGTACTTC
TRBV5-1	once	.	TRBJ2-3	CASSLRTDRLTDTQYF	TGCGCCAGCAGCTTGAGAACGGACAGACTCACAGATACGCAGTATTTT
TRBV7-9	.	TRBD1	TRBJ1-4	CASSSSGTGELFF	TGTGCCAGCAGTTCCTCGGGGACAGGGGAACTGTTTTTT
TRBV10-3	.	.	TRBJ2-7	CAISPRGGTYEQYF	TGTGCCATCAGTCCCCGAGGGGGAACCTACGAGCAGTACTTC
TRBV24-1	.	TRBD2	TRBJ2-1	CATSDSQGRGSYNEQFF	TGTGCCACCAGTGATTCGCAAGGGAGGGGTTCCTACAATGAGCAGTTCTTC
TRBV19	.	.	TRBJ1-5	CASSKSDQPQHF	TGTGCCAGTAGTAAGAGTGATCAGCCCCAGCATTTT
TRBV18	.	TRBD2	TRBJ2-1	CASSPVSGGGPIEQFF	TGTGCCAGCTCACCAGTCAGCGGGGGGGGTCCCATCGAGCAGTTCTTC
TRBV6-1	.	.	TRBJ1-4	CASSEWPEKLFF	TGTGCCAGCAGTGAATGGCCGGAAAAACTGTTTTTT
TRBV7-9	.	TRBD1	TRBJ1-2	CASSLGQPNYGYTF	TGTGCCAGCAGCTTGGGACAGCCGAACTATGGCTACACCTTC
TRBV5-4	.	.	TRBJ2-5	CASSLGLSGSETQYF	TGTGCCAGCAGCTTGGGCCTAAGCGGGTCCGAGACCCAGTACTTC
TRBV20-1	.	.	TRBJ1-1	CSAWRDTEAFF	TGCAGTGCTTGGAGGGACACTGAAGCTTTCTTT
TRBV5-8	once	.	TRBJ2-5	CASSPDLRGTQYF	TGTGCCAGCAGCCCCGACCTAAGGGGGACCCAGTACTTC
TRBV19	.	.	TRBJ1-1	CASSIGGGRTVNTEAFF	TGTGCCAGTAGTATTGGCGGAGGTAGAACGGTGAACACTGAAGCTTTCTTT
TRBV10-2	.	TRBD1	TRBJ1-4	CASSERDRGNEKLFF	TGCGCCAGCAGTGAGCGGGACAGGGGGAATGAAAAACTGTTTTTT
TRBV18	.	.	TRBJ1-1	CASSPDTEAFF	TGTGCCAGCTCACCCGACACTGAAGCTTTCTTT
TRBV7-2	.	.	TRBJ2-3	CASSLARGTDTQYF	TGTGCCAGCAGCTTAGCAAGGGGTACAGATACGCAGTATTTT
TRBV27	.	TRBD1	TRBJ1-5	CASSPYFDRGGKPQHF	TGTGCCAGCAGTCCCTACTTCGACAGGGGTGGGAAGCCCCAGCATTTT
TRBV7-8	.	TRBD1	TRBJ2-1	CASSSVTGGNEQFF	TGTGCCAGCAGCTCGGTGACAGGGGGGAATGAGCAGTTCTTC
TRBV12-3/TRBV12-4	once	.	TRBJ1-3	CASTSFGNTIYF	TGTGCCAGCACCTCGTTCGGAAACACCATATATTTT
TRBV24-1	.	TRBD2	TRBJ2-5	CATSAKAGGGETQYF	TGTGCCACCAGTGCTAAAGCGGGGGGTGGAGAGACCCAGTACTTC
TRBV14	.	.	TRBJ1-4	CASSQDMRTGEQLFF	TGTGCCAGCAGCCAGGATATGAGAACAGGCGAACAACTGTTTTTT
TRBV12-3/TRBV12-4	.	TRBD1	TRBJ1-4	CASGTVRIEKLFF	TGTGCCAGCGGGACAGTCAGAATCGAAAAACTGTTTTTT
TRBV10-3	few	.	TRBJ2-7	CAISESYWGNNEQYF	TGTGCCATCAGTGAGTCGTATTGGGGCAACAACGAGCAGTACTTC
TRBV13	.	TRBD1	TRBJ1-2	CASSLKQGAGYTF	TGTGCCAGCAGCTTAAAACAGGGGGCGGGCTACACCTTC
TRBV4-3	.	TRBD1	TRBJ2-1	CASSLWAGGNEQFF	TGCGCCAGCAGCCTTTGGGCAGGGGGCAATGAGCAGTTCTTC
TRBV12-3/TRBV12-4	few	TRBD1	TRBJ1-2	CASSKGQAYGYTF	TGTGCCAGCAGCAAGGGACAGGCCTATGGCTACACCTTC
TRBV6-5	.	TRBD1	TRBJ1-4	CASSYSWTGQNEKLFF	TGTGCCAGCAGTTACTCATGGACAGGGCAGAATGAAAAACTGTTTTTT
TRBV11-2	.	.	TRBJ2-7	CASRPSGISYEQYF	TGTGCCAGCAGACCTTCAGGGATCTCCTACGAGCAGTACTTC
TRBV12-5	.	.	TRBJ2-2	CASGLDSGELFF	TGTGCTAGTGGTCTCGACAGCGGGGAGCTGTTTTTT
TRBV7-9	.	TRBD1	TRBJ2-2	CASSTGQGANTGELFF	TGTGCCAGCAGCACGGGACAGGGGGCGAACACCGGGGAGCTGTTTTTT
TRBV3-1/TRBV3-2	.	.	TRBJ2-5	CASSQGRTVQETQYF	TGTGCCAGCAGCCAAGGCCGCACAGTCCAAGAGACCCAGTACTTC